This record looks at one T cell receptor beta chain sequence and its context. Its target is not known. Rearranged V-D-J TRB sequences were amplified with a mixed TRB-A/B primer pool. One entry per CDR3 protein results from TCRdb running MiXCR on the multiplex PCR reads. The sample carries 4,900 or so distinct CDR3 sequences, 40% to 55% recorded once. This record comes from a study of T cell repertoires in aging, cancer and after chemotherapy. Findings of the study overall: Compared with age-matched healthy donors, untreated hematological or solid cancer patients showed higher blood TCR clonality. Loss of evenness, beyond lost richness, contributed to age-related TCR diversity decline in cancer patients.

Amplification of TCR beta used genomic DNA extracted from peripheral blood. Sequences were obtained from blood. The clonotype originates from a human donor with a blood cancer.

In DNA, the CDR3 is TGTGCCAGCAGCTTTTTGGTCAATGAGCAGTTCTTC. This codes for CASSFLVNEQFF. The chain couples TRBV7-2 to TRBJ2-1, with D uncertain. Per germline, CDR1 SGHTA and CDR2 FQGNSA. The CDR3 contains 12 residues. V was clipped by 3 bases and J by 6 bases, with 6 bases between them. Full variable domain (missing parts from reference TRBV7-2 and TRBJ2-1): GAGVSQSPSNKVTEKGKDVELRCDPISGHTALYWYRQSLGQGLEFLIYFQGNSAPDKSGLPSDRFSAERTGGSVSTLTIQRTQQEDSAVYLCASSFLVNEQFFGPGTRLTVL.